These 5 T cell receptor beta chains originate from one sample sequenced in a study of cytomegalovirus exposure and HLA in healthy donors. PCR used 60 Vbeta primers and 13 Jbeta primers. Some clones are missing from TCRdb's copy, which holds only in-frame ones; the method was immunoSEQ multiplex PCR. The data contain about 120,000 clones, about 80% of them singletons. Sample: PBMCs. These receptors came from a female donor in good health and CMV-seronegative.

This clone was picked up one time. The chain joins TRBV5-4 to TRBJ1-5; 10 bases map to TRBD1. Germline V gene sequence: CDR1 SGHNT, CDR2 YYREEE (reference sequence). The CDR3 length is 14 residues. Unmatched junction bases numbered 9, after V lost 9 bases and J lost 6 bases. This CDR3 is CATRGQGEVQPQHF. The DNA of the CDR3 is TGTGCCACCAGAGGACAGGGGGAGGTTCAGCCCCAGCATTTT.

The V and J genes are TRBV15 and TRBJ1-1; a possible D gene is TRBD1 (6 bases). V was shortened by 0 bases and J by 3 bases, with 14 bases between the two germline ends. Germline V gives CDR1 LNHNV, CDR2 YYDKDF (reference sequence). The CDR3 sequence is 16 residues long. CDR3: CATSRDFRGQDTEAFF. Here the CDR3 DNA reads TGTGCCACCAGCAGAGATTTCAGGGGTCAGGACACTGAAGCTTTCTTT. The complete variable domain, with remaining parts taken from reference TRBV15 and TRBJ1-1, reads DAMVIQNPRYQVTQFGKPVTLSCSQTLNHNVMYWYQQKSSQAPKLLFHYYDKDFNNEADTPDNFQSRRPNTSFCFLDIRSPGLGDTAMYLCATSRDFRGQDTEAFFGQGTRLTVV.

This clone was observed a few times. CDR3 in amino acids: CASSLFRGTEAFF. CDR3 coding DNA: TGTGCCAGCAGTTTATTTCGCGGTACTGAAGCTTTCTTT. V and J are TRBV27 and TRBJ1-1; D call uncertain. The germline V and J ends were trimmed by 1 base and 5 bases, with 8 bases remaining between them. CDR1 and CDR2 (germline): MNHEY, SMNVEV (reference sequence). CDR3 length: 13 amino acids.

The V call is TRBV25-1, the J call TRBJ1-1; D is uncertain. Germline V gene sequence: CDR1 MGHDK, CDR2 SYGVNS. V lost 4 bases to trimming and J lost 5 bases, with 14 bases between them. This CDR3 contains 14 residues. The CDR3 protein is CASSGRSEVTEAFF. The DNA of the CDR3 is TGTGCCAGCAGTGGCCGATCAGAGGTTACTGAAGCTTTCTTT. Full variable domain (outside the CDR3, taken from reference TRBV25-1 and TRBJ1-1): EADIYQTPRYLVIGTGKKITLECSQTMGHDKMYWYQQDPGMELHLIHYSYGVNSTEKGDLSSESTVSRIRTEHFPLTLESARPSHTSQYLCASSGRSEVTEAFFGQGTRLTVV.

CDR3 nucleotide sequence: TGTGCCAGCAGTGAGTCTAGCGGGACTGGATCTGATACGCAGTATTTT. Protein product: CASSESSGTGSDTQYF. This chain links TRBV6-4 with TRBJ2-3; TRBD2 aligns across 9 bases. Trimming removed 3 bases from V and 6 bases from J; junction bases left unmatched: 10. This CDR3 spans 16 amino acids. Germline V CDR1 and CDR2: MRHNA, SNTAGT.